This TCR beta chain was sequenced in a study of cytomegalovirus exposure and HLA in healthy donors. Donors showed nominal health when sampled, although they likely had unrecorded immune exposures. About this clone itself: Its specificity is unknown.

Study-wide results and caveats: An analysis was carried out at a later point. It showed that HLA-associated TCR beta chains were more clonally expanded than equally common non-associated chains. Some V segments, including TRBV6-2 and TRBV6-3, were excluded as indistinguishable. TCR beta chain V- and J-gene trimming was linked, in a later analysis, to a missense variant in DCLRE1C.

60 Vbeta and 13 Jbeta primers were used in PCR. Clones were sequenced by immunoSEQ multiplex PCR, and TCRdb holds only the in-frame ones, with some missing. The sample carries about 160,000 clones, around four fifths recorded once. This CDR3 has 14 residues. The J segment lost 6 bases and the V segment lost 5 bases, leaving 8 bases of the junction unmatched. Germline assignment: CDR1 SNHLY and CDR2 FYNNEI. This receptor was obtained from a man aged 18 to 29 in good health and CMV-seropositive. Specimen: PBMCs. The chain combines TRBV2 with TRBJ1-1, with TRBD1 identical over 8 bases. CDR3 nucleotides: TGTGCCAGCAGTCCCGGGACAGGAGGCCCTGAAGCTTTCTTT. It yields the protein CASSPGTGGPEAFF.